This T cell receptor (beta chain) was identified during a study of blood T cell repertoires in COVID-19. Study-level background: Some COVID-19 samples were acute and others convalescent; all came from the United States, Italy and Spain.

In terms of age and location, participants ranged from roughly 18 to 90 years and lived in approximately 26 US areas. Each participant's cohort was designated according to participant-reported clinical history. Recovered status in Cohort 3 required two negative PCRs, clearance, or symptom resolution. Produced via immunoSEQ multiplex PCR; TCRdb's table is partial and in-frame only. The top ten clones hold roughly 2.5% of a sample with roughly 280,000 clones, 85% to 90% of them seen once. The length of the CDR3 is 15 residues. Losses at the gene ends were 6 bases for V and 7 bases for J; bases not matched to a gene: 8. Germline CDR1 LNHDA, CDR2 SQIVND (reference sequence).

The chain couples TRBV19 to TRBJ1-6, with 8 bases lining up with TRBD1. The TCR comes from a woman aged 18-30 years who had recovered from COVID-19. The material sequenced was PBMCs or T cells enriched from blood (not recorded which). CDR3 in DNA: TGTGCCAGTAGCCCACGGACAGGGATGAATTCACCCCTCCACTTT. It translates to CASSPRTGMNSPLHF.